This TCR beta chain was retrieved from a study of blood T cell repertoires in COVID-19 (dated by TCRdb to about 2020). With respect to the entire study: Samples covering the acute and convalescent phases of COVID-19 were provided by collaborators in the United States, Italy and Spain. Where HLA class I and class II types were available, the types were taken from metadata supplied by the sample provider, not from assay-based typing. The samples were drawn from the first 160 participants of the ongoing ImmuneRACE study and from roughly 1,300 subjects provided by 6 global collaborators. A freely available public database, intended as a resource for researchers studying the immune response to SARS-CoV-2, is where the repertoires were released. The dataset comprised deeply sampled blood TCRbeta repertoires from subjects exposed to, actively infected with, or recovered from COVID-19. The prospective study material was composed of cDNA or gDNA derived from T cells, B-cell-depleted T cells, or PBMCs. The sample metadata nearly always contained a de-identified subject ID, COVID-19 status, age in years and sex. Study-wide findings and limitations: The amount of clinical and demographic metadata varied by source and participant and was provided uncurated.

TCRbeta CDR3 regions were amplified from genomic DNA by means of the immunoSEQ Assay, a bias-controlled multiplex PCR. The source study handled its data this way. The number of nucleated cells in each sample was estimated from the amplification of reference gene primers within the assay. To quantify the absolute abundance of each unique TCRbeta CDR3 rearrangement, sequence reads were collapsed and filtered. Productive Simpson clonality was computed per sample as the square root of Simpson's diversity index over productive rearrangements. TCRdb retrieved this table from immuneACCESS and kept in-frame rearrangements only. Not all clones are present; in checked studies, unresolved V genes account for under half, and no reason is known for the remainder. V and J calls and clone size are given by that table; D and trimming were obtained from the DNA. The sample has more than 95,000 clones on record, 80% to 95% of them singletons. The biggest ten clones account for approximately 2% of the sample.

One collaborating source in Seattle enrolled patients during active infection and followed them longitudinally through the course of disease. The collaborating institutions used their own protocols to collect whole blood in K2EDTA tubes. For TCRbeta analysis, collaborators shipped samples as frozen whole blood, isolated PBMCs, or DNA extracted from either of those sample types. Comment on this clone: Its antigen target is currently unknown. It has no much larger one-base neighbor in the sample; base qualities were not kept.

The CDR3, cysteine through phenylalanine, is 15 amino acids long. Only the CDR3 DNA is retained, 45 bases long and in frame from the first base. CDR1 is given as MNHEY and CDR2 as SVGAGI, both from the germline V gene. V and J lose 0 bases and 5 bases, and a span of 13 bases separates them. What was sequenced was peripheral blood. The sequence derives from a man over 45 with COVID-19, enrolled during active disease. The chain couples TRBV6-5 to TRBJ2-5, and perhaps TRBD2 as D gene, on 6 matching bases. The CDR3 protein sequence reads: CASSYSLGGKETQYF. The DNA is TGTGCCAGCAGTTACTCCCTCGGGGGAAAGGAGACCCAGTACTTC.